Detailed here is one T cell receptor beta chain. TCRdb keeps only in-frame clones here, not all; method: immunoSEQ multiplex PCR. Of 170,000 or so clones in the sample, 75% to 90% were seen once. Trimming left V 1 base short and J 3 bases short, with 16 bases between. Germline V CDR1 and CDR2: LGHDT, YNNKEL (reference sequence). The CDR3 is made up of 17 amino acids. The data derive from a study of T cell responses to AZD1222 COVID-19 vaccine. Sample: peripheral blood, taken on day 0 of AZD1222 vaccination. This TCR was sampled from an adult in good health. This sequence joins TRBV3-1 (or the pseudogene TRBV3-2) and TRBJ2-1; D possibly corresponds to TRBD2 (5 bases). The CDR3 loop reads CASSQVFRGWVYNEQFF. DNA of the CDR3: TGTGCCAGCAGCCAAGTTTTCCGGGGATGGGTCTACAATGAGCAGTTCTTC.